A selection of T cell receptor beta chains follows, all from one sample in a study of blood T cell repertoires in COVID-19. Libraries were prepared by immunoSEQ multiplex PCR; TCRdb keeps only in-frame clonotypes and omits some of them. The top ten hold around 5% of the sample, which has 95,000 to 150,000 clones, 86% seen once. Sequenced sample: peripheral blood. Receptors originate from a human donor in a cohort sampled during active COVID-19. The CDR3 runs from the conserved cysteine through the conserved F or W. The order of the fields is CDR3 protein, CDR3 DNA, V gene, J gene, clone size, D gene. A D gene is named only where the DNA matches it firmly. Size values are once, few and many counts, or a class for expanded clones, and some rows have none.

CDR3aa: CASSSGQGFYGYTF
CDR3nt: TGTGCCAGCAGTTCGGGACAGGGGTTCTATGGCTACACCTTC
v_gene: TRBV28
j_gene: TRBJ1-2
abundance: .
d_gene: TRBD1

CDR3aa: CASSEYSGGGNEQFF
CDR3nt: TGCGCCAGCAGTGAGTACTCAGGGGGCGGAAATGAGCAGTTCTTC
v_gene: TRBV10-2
j_gene: TRBJ2-1
abundance: .
d_gene: TRBD1

CDR3aa: CASSSPGGGYGYTF
CDR3nt: TGTGCCAGCAGCTCCCCGGGAGGAGGCTATGGCTACACCTTC
v_gene: TRBV5-4
j_gene: TRBJ1-2
abundance: .
d_gene: .

CDR3aa: CASSFSGTQNTEAFF
CDR3nt: TGTGCCAGCAGCTTCTCGGGGACTCAGAACACTGAAGCTTTCTTT
v_gene: TRBV7-2
j_gene: TRBJ1-1
abundance: .
d_gene: .

CDR3aa: CASSYDVRDWTEAFF
CDR3nt: TGTGCCAGCAGTTACGACGTCAGGGATTGGACTGAAGCTTTCTTT
v_gene: TRBV6-5
j_gene: TRBJ1-1
abundance: once
d_gene: .

CDR3aa: CASSRTSATYEQYF
CDR3nt: TGCGCCAGCAGCCGGACTAGCGCGACTTACGAGCAGTACTTC
v_gene: TRBV5-1
j_gene: TRBJ2-7
abundance: .
d_gene: TRBD2

CDR3aa: CASSQAGTGYYEQYF
CDR3nt: TGTGCCAGCAGCCAAGCCGGGACAGGGTACTACGAGCAGTACTTC
v_gene: TRBV7-2
j_gene: TRBJ2-7
abundance: .
d_gene: TRBD1

CDR3aa: CASSQEGSGGRGGEKLFF
CDR3nt: TGCGCCAGCAGCCAAGAAGGCTCCGGGGGGCGGGGAGGGGAAAAACTGTTTTTT
v_gene: TRBV4-3
j_gene: TRBJ1-4
abundance: .
d_gene: .

CDR3aa: CASSYLNTEAFF
CDR3nt: TGTGCCAGCAGTTACTTGAACACTGAAGCTTTCTTT
v_gene: TRBV12-3/TRBV12-4
j_gene: TRBJ1-1
abundance: .
d_gene: .

CDR3aa: CASSPGYGTGRNSPLHF
CDR3nt: TGTGCCAGCAGCCCAGGATACGGGACAGGTCGGAATTCACCCCTCCACTTT
v_gene: TRBV3-1/TRBV3-2
j_gene: TRBJ1-6
abundance: once
d_gene: TRBD1

CDR3aa: CASSPETGITEAFF
CDR3nt: TGTGCCAGCTCACCGGAGACAGGAATCACTGAAGCTTTCTTT
v_gene: TRBV18
j_gene: TRBJ1-1
abundance: .
d_gene: .

CDR3aa: CASSYRGSATNEKLFF
CDR3nt: TGTGCCAGCAGTTACAGGGGGAGTGCAACTAATGAAAAACTGTTTTTT
v_gene: TRBV6-5
j_gene: TRBJ1-4
abundance: .
d_gene: .

CDR3aa: CASSQDSSSGAYEQYF
CDR3nt: TGTGCCAGCAGCCAAGATTCGTCGTCGGGGGCCTACGAGCAGTACTTC
v_gene: TRBV3-1/TRBV3-2
j_gene: TRBJ2-7
abundance: .
d_gene: .

CDR3aa: CSVSMPSGRGVGYEQYF
CDR3nt: TGCAGTGTTAGTATGCCTAGCGGGAGAGGCGTCGGCTACGAGCAGTACTTC
v_gene: TRBV20-1
j_gene: TRBJ2-7
abundance: .
d_gene: TRBD2

CDR3aa: CASSQGSRHYEQYF
CDR3nt: TGCGCCAGCAGCCAAGGTTCCAGACACTACGAGCAGTACTTC
v_gene: TRBV4-3
j_gene: TRBJ2-7
abundance: .
d_gene: .

CDR3aa: CASSYLPETGSGETQYF
CDR3nt: TGTGCCAGCAGTTACCTTCCCGAGACTGGTAGCGGGGAGACCCAGTACTTC
v_gene: TRBV6-2/TRBV6-3
j_gene: TRBJ2-5
abundance: .
d_gene: TRBD2

CDR3aa: CASSLGSRYNEQFF
CDR3nt: TGCGCCAGCAGCTTGGGTTCCCGCTACAATGAGCAGTTCTTC
v_gene: TRBV5-1
j_gene: TRBJ2-1
abundance: .
d_gene: .

CDR3aa: CASSNGQGFYNSPLHF
CDR3nt: TGTGCCAGCAGCAATGGACAGGGGTTTTATAATTCACCCCTCCACTTT
v_gene: TRBV7-9
j_gene: TRBJ1-6
abundance: .
d_gene: TRBD1

CDR3aa: CASIGVLWDTQYF
CDR3nt: TGCGCCAGCATCGGGGTTCTTTGGGATACGCAGTATTTT
v_gene: TRBV10-2
j_gene: TRBJ2-3
abundance: .
d_gene: .

CDR3aa: CAIGQGARNSPLHF
CDR3nt: TGTGCCATCGGACAGGGGGCTAGAAATTCACCCCTCCACTTT
v_gene: TRBV10-3
j_gene: TRBJ1-6
abundance: .
d_gene: TRBD1

CDR3aa: CASYQGSSGNTIYF
CDR3nt: TGTGCCAGCTACCAGGGGAGCTCTGGAAACACCATATATTTT
v_gene: TRBV7-9
j_gene: TRBJ1-3
abundance: once
d_gene: .

CDR3aa: CASNSYGSGNTIYF
CDR3nt: TGTGCCAGTAATTCGTACGGCTCTGGAAACACCATATATTTT
v_gene: TRBV19
j_gene: TRBJ1-3
abundance: .
d_gene: .

CDR3aa: CASSRGSAEQYF
CDR3nt: TGTGCCAGTAGTAGAGGGTCGGCCGAGCAGTACTTC
v_gene: TRBV19
j_gene: TRBJ2-7
abundance: few
d_gene: .

CDR3aa: CASTPNRRLAENNEQFF
CDR3nt: TGTGCCAGCACCCCCAATAGAAGACTAGCGGAAAACAATGAGCAGTTCTTC
v_gene: TRBV27
j_gene: TRBJ2-1
abundance: .
d_gene: TRBD2